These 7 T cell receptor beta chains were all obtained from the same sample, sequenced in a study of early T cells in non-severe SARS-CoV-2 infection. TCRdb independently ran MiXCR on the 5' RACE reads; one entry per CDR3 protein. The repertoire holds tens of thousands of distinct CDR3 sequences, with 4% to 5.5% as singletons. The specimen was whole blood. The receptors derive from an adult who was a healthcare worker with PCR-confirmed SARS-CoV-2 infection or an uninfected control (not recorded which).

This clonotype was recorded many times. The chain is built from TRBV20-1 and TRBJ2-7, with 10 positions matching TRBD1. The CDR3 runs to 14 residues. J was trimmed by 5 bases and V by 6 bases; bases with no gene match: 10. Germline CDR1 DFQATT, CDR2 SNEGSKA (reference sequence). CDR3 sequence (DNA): TGCAGTGCGGATGACAGGGGGCCGTCCCACGAGCAGTACTTC. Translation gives CSADDRGPSHEQYF.

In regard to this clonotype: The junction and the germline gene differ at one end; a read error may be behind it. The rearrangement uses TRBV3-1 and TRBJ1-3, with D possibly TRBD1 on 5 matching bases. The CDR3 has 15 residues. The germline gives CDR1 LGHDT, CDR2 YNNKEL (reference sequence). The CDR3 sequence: CVSSLRDLDGNTIYF. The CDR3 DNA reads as TGTGTCAGCAGCCTCAGGGACCTAGACGGAAACACCATATATTTT.

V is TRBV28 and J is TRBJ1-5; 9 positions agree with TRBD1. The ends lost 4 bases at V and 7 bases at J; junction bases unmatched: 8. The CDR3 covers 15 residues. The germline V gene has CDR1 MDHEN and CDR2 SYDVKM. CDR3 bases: TGTGCCAGCAGTTCCCCGGGGACAGGGAAGCAGCCCCAGCATTTT. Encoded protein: CASSSPGTGKQPQHF.

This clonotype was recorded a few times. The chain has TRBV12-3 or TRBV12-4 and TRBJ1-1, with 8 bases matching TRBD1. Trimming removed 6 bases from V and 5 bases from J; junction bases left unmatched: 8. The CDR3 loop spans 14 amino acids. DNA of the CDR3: TGTGCCAGCAGACCTTGGACAGGGAAGACTGAAGCTTTCTTT. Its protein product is CASRPWTGKTEAFF.

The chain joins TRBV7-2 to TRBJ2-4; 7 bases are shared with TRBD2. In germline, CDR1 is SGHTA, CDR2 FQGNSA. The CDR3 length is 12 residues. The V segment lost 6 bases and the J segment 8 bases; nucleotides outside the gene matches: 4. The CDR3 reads CASSPRGDIQYF. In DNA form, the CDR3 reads TGTGCCAGCAGTCCTCGGGGGGACATTCAGTACTTC.

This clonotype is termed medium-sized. The CDR3 DNA reads as TGTGCCAGCAGCTTCTATGGACTAGGTAGCTCCTACAATGAGCAGTTCTTC. This codes for CASSFYGLGSSYNEQFF. V usage is TRBV7-8 and J usage is TRBJ2-1; 7 bases are shared with TRBD2. J gave up 0 bases and V 3 bases, and 8 bases lay outside the gene matches. CDR1 and CDR2 from the germline V gene are SGHVS and FQNEAQ. The CDR3 is 17 amino acids. The full variable domain, its missing parts supplied by reference TRBV7-8 and TRBJ2-1, is GAGVSQSPRYKVAKRGQDVALRCDPISGHVSLFWYQQALGQGPEFLTYFQNEAQLDKSGLPSDRFFAERPEGSVSTLKIQRTQQEDSAVYLCASSFYGLGSSYNEQFFGPGTRLTVL.

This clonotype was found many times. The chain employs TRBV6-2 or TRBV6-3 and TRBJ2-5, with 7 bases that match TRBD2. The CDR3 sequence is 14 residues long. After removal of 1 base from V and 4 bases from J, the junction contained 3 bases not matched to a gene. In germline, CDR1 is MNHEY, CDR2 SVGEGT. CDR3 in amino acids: CASSYWGGVETQYF. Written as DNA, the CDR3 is TGTGCCAGCAGTTACTGGGGGGGAGTAGAGACCCAGTACTTC.